The 2 T cell receptor beta chains listed next were all sequenced from one sample in a study of blood T cell repertoires in COVID-19. Produced via immunoSEQ multiplex PCR; TCRdb's table is partial and in-frame only. This sample has about 330,000 clones, with around nine tenths found just once. Sequencing used PBMCs or T cells enriched from blood (not recorded which). The receptors were sampled from a man between 25 and 39 years old who had recovered from COVID-19.

The chain couples TRBV19 to TRBJ2-5; 7 nucleotides match TRBD1. Looked up from germline, CDR1 is LNHDA and CDR2 is SQIVND (reference sequence). The ends lost 3 bases at V and 5 bases at J; junction bases unmatched: 6. The CDR3 contains 14 residues. The chain's CDR3 is CASSIGTVEETQYF. CDR3 bases: TGTGCCAGTAGTATTGGGACAGTCGAGGAGACCCAGTACTTC.

The rearrangement links TRBV6-2 or TRBV6-3 to TRBJ1-2; D unresolved. Trimming removed 3 bases from V and 3 bases from J, with 8 bases in between. CDR1 and CDR2 from the germline V gene are MNHEY and SVGEGT. The CDR3 spans 13 residues. DNA for the CDR3: TGTGCCAGCAGTTATACTCGGGACTATGGCTACACCTTC. Translation gives CASSYTRDYGYTF.